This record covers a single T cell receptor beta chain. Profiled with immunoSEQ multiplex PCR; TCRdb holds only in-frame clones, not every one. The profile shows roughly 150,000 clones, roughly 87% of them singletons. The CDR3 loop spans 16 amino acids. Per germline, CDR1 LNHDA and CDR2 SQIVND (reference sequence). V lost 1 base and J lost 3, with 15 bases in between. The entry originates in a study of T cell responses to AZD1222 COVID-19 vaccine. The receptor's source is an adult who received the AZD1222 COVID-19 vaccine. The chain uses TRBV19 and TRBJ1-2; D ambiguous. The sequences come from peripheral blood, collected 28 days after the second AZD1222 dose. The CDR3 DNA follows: TGTGCCAGTAGTATAGCCGCTTTGGTCCAGGACTATGGCTACACCTTC. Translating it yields CASSIAALVQDYGYTF.